This record concerns one T cell receptor beta chain sequence. This sample is drawn from a study of blood T cell repertoires in COVID-19. Study context: The origin of the acute and convalescent COVID-19 samples was the United States, Italy and Spain. Sources were T cells, B-cell-depleted T cells, or PBMCs; the material itself was cDNA or gDNA.

The V end lost 4 bases, the J end lost 7 bases, and 17 bases lay between the germline ends. Germline lookup yields CDR1 MNHEY and CDR2 SVGAGI. The CDR3 covers 14 residues. Original data processing: From reference gene primer amplification, estimates of nucleated cell counts were derived. The data were produced by immunoSEQ multiplex PCR, yet TCRdb's version contains in-frame clones alone and is incomplete. V, J and clone size reflect that table, while D and trimming were determined from the DNA. Of about 220,000 clones in the sample, about 79% are singletons; the top ten hold 9.7%. The sequenced sample was peripheral blood. The chain recombines TRBV6-5 with TRBJ2-7, with a tentative D call TRBD1 (6 bases). The clonotype comes from a man in his fifties or sixties with active or convalescent COVID-19. The CDR3 DNA is TGTGCCAGCAGTTCCCCAGGGGTTTCGGGGGAGCAGTACTTC. It is translated as CASSSPGVSGEQYF.